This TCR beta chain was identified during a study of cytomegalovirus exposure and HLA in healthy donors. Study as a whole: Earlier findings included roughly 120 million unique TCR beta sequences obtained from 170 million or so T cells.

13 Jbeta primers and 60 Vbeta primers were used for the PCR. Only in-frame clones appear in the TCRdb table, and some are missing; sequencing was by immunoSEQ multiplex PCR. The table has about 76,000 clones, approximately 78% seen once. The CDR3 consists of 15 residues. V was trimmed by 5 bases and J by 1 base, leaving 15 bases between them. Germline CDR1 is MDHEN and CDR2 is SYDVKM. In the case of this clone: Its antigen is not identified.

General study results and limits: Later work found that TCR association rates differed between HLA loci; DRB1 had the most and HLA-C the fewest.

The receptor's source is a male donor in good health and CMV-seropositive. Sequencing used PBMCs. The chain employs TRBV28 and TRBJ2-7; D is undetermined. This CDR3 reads CASSRTMTDSYEQYF. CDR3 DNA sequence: TGTGCCAGCAGTCGCACAATGACTGATTCCTACGAGCAGTACTTC.